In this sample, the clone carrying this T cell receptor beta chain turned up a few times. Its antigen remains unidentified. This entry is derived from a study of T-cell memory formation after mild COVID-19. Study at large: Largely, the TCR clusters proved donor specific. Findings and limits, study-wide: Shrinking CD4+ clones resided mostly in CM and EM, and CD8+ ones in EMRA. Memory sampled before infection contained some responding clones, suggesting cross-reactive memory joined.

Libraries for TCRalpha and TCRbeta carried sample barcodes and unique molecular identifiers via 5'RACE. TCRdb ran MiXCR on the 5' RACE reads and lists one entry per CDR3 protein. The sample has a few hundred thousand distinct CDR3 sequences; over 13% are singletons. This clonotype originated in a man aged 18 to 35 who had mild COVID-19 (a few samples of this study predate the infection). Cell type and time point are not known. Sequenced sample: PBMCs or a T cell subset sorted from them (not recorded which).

CDR3 nucleotides: TGTGCCAGCAGCCCGCGACTAGAATACGAGCAGTACTTC. This codes for CASSPRLEYEQYF. J is TRBJ2-7 and V is TRBV14; D may be TRBD2 (6 bases). Trimming took off 4 bases at V and 4 bases at J, with 11 bases between the two ends. CDR1 SGHDN and CDR2 FVKESK come from the germline V gene. The CDR3 has 13 residues.